The present T cell receptor beta chain was sequenced within a study of T cells after yellow fever vaccination. Across the study: Fractions of limited cellularity were prepared by means of SMART-Seq v4 Ultra Low Input. Study outcomes and limitations: Abundant clonotypes from the bulk population could contaminate FACS-sorted repertoires. It was a small share of clonotypes that appeared in both CD4 and CD8 compartments. The study re-detected most primary-vaccination clones after the booster (96% CD4, 80% to 90% CD8).

Concerning this clonotype: Its specificity is unknown.

One entry per CDR3 protein results from TCRdb running MiXCR on the 5' RACE reads. This sample carries 110,000 to 150,000 distinct CDR3 sequences, just over 6.5% of them seen once, and the ten largest clones take under 0.7%. The sequencing used CD4+ T cells sorted from PBMCs, collected 10 days after the yellow fever booster vaccination. This clonotype was sampled from a man between 25 and 39 years old who received the YFV17D yellow fever vaccine.

CDR3 in DNA: TGCGCCAGCCTCAAAGGGGAGCTCCCCACAGATACGCAGTATTTT. It is translated as CASLKGELPTDTQYF. This chain joins TRBV10-2 and TRBJ2-3; D possibly uses TRBD1 or TRBD2 (5 bases each). Deletions cut 8 bases from V and 2 bases from J, with 17 bases between. The CDR3 sequence is 15 residues long. Germline V lookup: CDR1 WSHSY, CDR2 SAAADI.